The clone carrying this T cell receptor beta chain was counted between two and nine times. Its antigen is currently unknown. cDNA libraries for TCR alpha and TCR beta, carrying sample barcodes and UMIs, came from 5'RACE with constant-segment primers. TCRdb itself ran the 5' RACE reads through MiXCR, one entry per CDR3 protein. The data contain roughly 250,000 distinct CDR3 sequences, roughly 15% of them singletons. This sample is part of a study of T-cell memory formation after mild COVID-19. General study findings and limits: CM and EM subsets held most contracting CD4+ clones; EMRA held CD8+ ones. A subset of responding clones appeared in pre-infection memory, suggesting cross-reactive memory joined. SARS-CoV-2 specificity of second-wave clones peaking day 37 was unconfirmed.

There are 18 residues in the CDR3. Germline lookup yields CDR1 MNHEY and CDR2 SVGEGT. V was clipped by 5 bases and J by 2 bases; unmatched bases: 15. Sequencing was performed on PBMCs or a T cell subset sorted from them (not recorded which). This TCR was recovered from a man between 18 and 29 years old who had mild COVID-19 (a few samples of this study predate the infection). Cell type and time point are not known. J is TRBJ1-5 and V is TRBV6-2 or TRBV6-3, with 7 nucleotides matching TRBD1. For the CDR3, the DNA is TGTGCCAGCAGTAATCAGGACAGGTCTCCCTGGCGCAATCAGCCCCAGCATTTT. The encoded protein is CASSNQDRSPWRNQPQHF.